Presented here are 6 T cell receptor beta chains from one specimen sequenced in a study of T-cell reconstitution after alpha-beta-depleted transplantation in children. Unique molecular identifiers were incorporated when the TCRbeta library was constructed. From the PCR reads, TCRdb called clonotypes with MiXCR, one entry per CDR3 protein. The sample shows more than 450,000 distinct CDR3 sequences, about 18% of them seen only once. Specimen: PBMCs from the stem cell graft donor, collected from the stem cell graft. The source of these receptors is a human donor who donated a stem cell graft to a child with acute lymphoblastic leukemia.

This sequence joins TRBV15 and TRBJ1-4; D may be TRBD1 (6 bases). Trimming pared 0 bases from V and 7 bases from J, leaving 12 bases between. Germline-derived CDR1 and CDR2 are LNHNV and YYDKDF (reference sequence). This CDR3 region has 15 residues. The CDR3 nucleotides are TGTGCCACCAGCAGAGATAGCAGGGGAAGTGAAAAACTGTTTTTT. This gives the protein CATSRDSRGSEKLFF.

The chain employs TRBV10-3 and TRBJ1-1, with no clear D. CDR1 is ENHRY and CDR2 is SYGVKD in the germline V gene. The CDR3 runs to 12 residues. The ends were cut back, 4 bases at V and 7 bases at J, with 10 bases in the middle. CDR3 bases: TGTGCCATCAGTGGCAACACCTTTGAAGCTTTCTTT. Protein: CAISGNTFEAFF.

V is TRBV20-1 and J is TRBJ2-7; 12 bases fit TRBD2. The CDR3 has 15 residues. After removal of 5 bases from V and 2 bases from J, the junction contained 7 bases not matched to a gene. CDR1 and CDR2 from the germline V gene are DFQATT and SNEGSKA (reference sequence). Written as DNA, the CDR3 is TGCAGTGCTCCACGACTAGCGGGGGTCCCCTACGAGCAGTACTTC. This encodes CSAPRLAGVPYEQYF.

The gene calls are TRBV10-2 and TRBJ2-7; TRBD2 matches 14 bases. CDR1 is WSHSY, CDR2 SAAADI, per germline. The V segment lost 3 bases and the J segment 3 bases; nucleotides outside the gene matches: 1. The CDR3 consists of 15 residues. Here the CDR3 DNA reads TGCGCCAGCAGTGACGGGACTAGCGGGAGCTACGAGCAGTACTTC. Translating gives CASSDGTSGSYEQYF.

The sample holds many counts of this clonotype. The chain links TRBV12-3 or TRBV12-4 to TRBJ2-1; 10 nucleotides line up with TRBD2. The length of the CDR3 is 15 residues. Unmatched junction bases numbered 1, after V lost 5 bases and J lost 0 bases. CDR3 coding DNA: TGTGCCAGCAGTCCTAGCGGGGGCTCCTACAATGAGCAGTTCTTC. This sequence encodes CASSPSGGSYNEQFF.

The CDR3 nucleotides read TGCGCCAGCAGCTCCCAGTCTAATGAGCAGTTCTTC. Protein product: CASSSQSNEQFF. This chain links TRBV5-1 with TRBJ2-1; no definite D call. The CDR3 length is 12 residues. Germline V gives CDR1 SGHRS, CDR2 YFSETQ. The V gene lost 3 bases and the J gene lost 7 bases, with 8 bases spanning the gap.